In its sample, the clone carrying this T cell receptor beta chain was seen many times. Its target is unknown. This sample is part of a study of spatial heterogeneity in lung cancer. Background on the study: Raw sequencing reads included, on average, more than ten appearances of each unique TCR and UMI combination. Study-level findings and limits: Compared with follow-up, resection was when ubiquitous expanded tumor TCRs appeared in blood more.

TCR cDNA molecules each carried a unique molecular identifier. TCRdb processed the 5' RACE reads anew with MiXCR; each CDR3 protein has one entry. Altogether about 82,000 distinct CDR3 sequences are present, around 12% being singletons, with the ten largest covering approximately 4.6%. Time point described: sample taken at primary tumor resection. In each case, whole RNA from tumor, nontumor lung or frozen PBMC was sequenced unsorted. The donors comprised some 78 untreated early-stage non-small cell lung cancer patients. V lost 3 bases and J 4 bases, leaving 10 bases between the germline ends. Germline V gene lookup returns CDR1 DFQATT and CDR2 SNEGSKA (reference sequence). The CDR3 runs 13 residues.

The TCR comes from a male donor with early-stage non-small cell lung cancer. The V and J genes are TRBV20-1 and TRBJ1-5; TRBD1 might be the D (5 bases). The specimen comprised PBMCs, sampled at surgery. CDR3 in DNA: TGCAGTGCTAGCTCCGACAGAAATCAGCCCCAGCATTTT. Residues: CSASSDRNQPQHF.